This T cell receptor beta chain emerged from a study of graft-versus-host responses after intestinal transplantation. Lamina propria and intraepithelial lymphocytes were released by processing graft tissue. Trimming cost V 2 bases and J 4 bases; bases outside gene matches: 2. The CDR3 length is 15 residues. Germline CDR1 MNHNS, CDR2 SASEGT. Generated by immunoSEQ multiplex PCR, the TCRdb table keeps only in-frame clones and is missing some. The data hold around 17,000 clones, with approximately 79% observed a single time. This TCR came from a human patient who received an intestinal transplant, so some T cells may come from the graft donor. This chain uses TRBV6-1 with TRBJ2-6; TRBD1 aligns across 7 bases. Here the sequenced sample was ileum tissue, taken 17 days after transplant. The CDR3 bases are TGTGCCAGCAGTGAACAGGGGGACGGGGCCAACGTCCTGACTTTC. Translating gives CASSEQGDGANVLTF.